Each of the 25 T cell receptor beta chains below was sequenced from the same sample in a study of OX40 agonist ivuxolimab in advanced cancers. Sequencing was performed with immunoSEQ multiplex PCR; in TCRdb, only in-frame clones are kept and a portion is missing. The table records 35,000 to 55,000 clones, 75% to 90% of them present only once. The material was CD4+ or CD8+ T cells sorted from blood, obtained in a trial of the OX40 agonist ivuxolimab. The source of these receptors is an adult with an advanced solid tumor such as melanoma, head and neck, liver or kidney cancer.

In nucleotides, the CDR3 is TGTGCCAGCAGCAGCCGGACAGCTCCTGCGAACACCGGGGAGCTGTTTTTT. Protein: CASSSRTAPANTGELFF. This chain joins TRBV21-1 and TRBJ2-2; the table's D gene call, TRBD1, was not cross checked with the DNA. TRBV21-1 is given as a pseudogene. The CDR3 extends over 17 amino acids.

The genes are TRBV27 and TRBJ1-5; 10 bases line up with TRBD1. Trimming took 6 bases from V and 6 from J; bases not matched to a gene: 8. The V gene's germline CDR1 is MNHEY and CDR2 SMNVEV (reference sequence). The CDR3 contains 15 residues. This CDR3 reads CASSTDRGRSQPQHF. Here the CDR3 DNA reads TGTGCCAGCAGCACCGACAGGGGGCGAAGTCAGCCCCAGCATTTT.

The genes are TRBV6-5 and TRBJ2-7; 9 positions agree with TRBD1. V was clipped by 6 bases and J by 0 bases; unmatched bases: 6. The CDR3 totals 15 residues. Germline CDR1 reads MNHEY; CDR2 reads SVGAGI. The CDR3 reads CASREGQGISYEQYF. The CDR3 DNA is TGTGCCAGCAGAGAGGGACAGGGAATCTCCTACGAGCAGTACTTC.

The sample holds a few counts of this clone. This sequence joins TRBV28 and TRBJ2-3; unclear D gene. CDR3 length: 11 amino acids. CDR1 is MDHEN and CDR2 is SYDVKM in the germline V gene. With 8 bases removed from V and 7 bases from J, the gap between germline ends came to 10 bases. The CDR3 DNA follows: TGTGCCAGCCTGTACGCGTATACGCAGTATTTT. Translating it yields CASLYAYTQYF.

V gene TRBV2 combines with J gene TRBJ1-2; 7 bases fit TRBD1. Germline CDR1 and CDR2: SNHLY and FYNNEI. This CDR3 has 12 residues. Trimming cost V 10 bases and J 8 bases; bases outside gene matches: 10. CDR3 nucleotides: TGTGCCATCGACAGGGTAGGATACGGCTACACCTTC. Amino acid sequence: CAIDRVGYGYTF.

This clone was observed at least ten times. The V call is TRBV6-1, the J call TRBJ1-2; a possible D gene is TRBD1 (6 bases). The V gene lost 6 bases and the J gene lost 6 bases, with 20 bases spanning the gap. CDR3 length: 15 amino acids. CDR1 is MNHNS, CDR2 SASEGT, per germline. CDR3 residues: CASRPLLGGANGYTF. CDR3 sequence (DNA): TGTGCCAGCAGACCTCTACTGGGGGGCGCGAATGGCTACACCTTC.

The chain recombines TRBV7-6 with TRBJ1-4, with D possibly being TRBD1 (5 bases). V was pared by 5 bases and J by 0 bases, with 10 bases between. Germline V gene lookup returns CDR1 SGHVS and CDR2 FNYEAQ. This CDR3 is built from 15 residues. Here the CDR3 DNA reads TGTGCCAGCAGCCTGGGGGTTTCAACTAATGAAAAACTGTTTTTT. This translates into CASSLGVSTNEKLFF.

This rearrangement joins TRBV19 to TRBJ2-1; 8 bases match TRBD1. The trim removed 8 bases at V and 3 bases at J, leaving 6 bases unmatched. Germline V gives CDR1 LNHDA, CDR2 SQIVND (reference sequence). This CDR3 is built from 14 residues. The chain's CDR3 is CASRAGGIYNEQFF. The CDR3 nucleotides read TGTGCCAGTCGGGCAGGGGGCATCTACAATGAGCAGTTCTTC. Using reference TRBV19 and TRBJ2-1 for the parts outside the CDR3, the full variable domain is DGGITQSPKYLFRKEGQNVTLSCEQNLNHDAMYWYRQDPGQGLRLIYYSQIVNDFQKGDIAEGYSVSREKKESFPLTVTSAQKNPTAFYLCASRAGGIYNEQFFGPGTRLTVL.

The V and J genes are TRBV11-2 and TRBJ2-1, with a weak D call TRBD2 (6 bases). CDR1 is SGHAT, CDR2 FQNNGV, per germline. The V and J ends lost 1 base and 13 bases respectively, with 11 bases between them. The CDR3 contains 12 residues. The CDR3 coding sequence is TGTGCCAGCAGCTTAGGCAGGGAGGTACAGTTCTTC. Translation gives CASSLGREVQFF.

The J gene is TRBJ1-2, the V gene TRBV6-5; TRBD1 agrees at 9 bases. The CDR3 extends over 13 amino acids. The trim removed 6 bases at V and 8 bases at J, leaving 7 bases unmatched. Per the germline V gene, CDR1 is MNHEY and CDR2 is SVGAGI. The CDR3 DNA reads TGTGCCAGCAGCCGTGACAGGGGGAAAGGCTACACCTTC. Its protein product is CASSRDRGKGYTF.

The genes are TRBV27 and TRBJ2-7; possibly TRBD1 for D (5 bases). Germline CDR1 is MNHEY and CDR2 is SMNVEV (reference sequence). This CDR3 has 15 residues. V was pared by 0 bases and J by 0 bases, with 9 bases between. CDR3 residues: CASSLSDTNSYEQYF. CDR3 nucleotide sequence: TGTGCCAGCAGTTTATCGGACACCAACTCCTACGAGCAGTACTTC.

The rearrangement links TRBV28 to TRBJ1-1; TRBD1 aligns across 7 bases. V lost 5 bases, J lost 11 bases, and 14 bases stayed unmatched. Germline CDR1 MDHEN, CDR2 SYDVKM. The CDR3 is 14 amino acids. CDR3 residues: CASSTIRGQTRAFF. The DNA of the CDR3 is TGTGCCAGCAGTACGATTAGGGGGCAAACGAGGGCTTTCTTT.

This clone was detected a few times. The rearrangement joins TRBV28 to TRBJ1-2; no definite D call. CDR1 and CDR2 (germline): MDHEN, SYDVKM. V lost 3 bases to trimming and J lost 4 bases, with 12 bases between them. The CDR3 totals 14 residues. Written as DNA, the CDR3 is TGTGCCAGCAGTTTTATCGGACTGATCTATGGCTACACCTTC. This gives the protein CASSFIGLIYGYTF.

There are a few counts of this clone. Within the sample, other DNA sequences also encode this same CDR3. V is TRBV28 and J is TRBJ2-7; D is ambiguous. CDR3 length: 11 amino acids. V shed 6 bases and J shed 3 bases, with 6 bases lying between them. Per the germline V gene, CDR1 is MDHEN and CDR2 is SYDVKM. For the CDR3, the DNA is TGTGCCAGCAGCTCCTTCTACGAGCAGTACTTC. This encodes CASSSFYEQYF.

There are a few counts of this clone. This chain connects TRBV7-2 to TRBJ1-1, with TRBD1 matching 8 bases. The CDR3 runs to 14 residues. V lost 4 bases to trimming and J lost 7 bases; unmatched junction nucleotides: 8. Germline V CDR1 and CDR2: SGHTA, FQGNSA. As DNA, the CDR3 is TGTGCCAGCAGCTGGGGTTCCGGGACAGGTGAAGCTTTCTTT. This translates into CASSWGSGTGEAFF.

The genes are TRBV10-3 and TRBJ1-1; D unclear. Germline V gene sequence: CDR1 ENHRY, CDR2 SYGVKD. The CDR3 consists of 13 residues. V was clipped by 2 bases and J by 1 base, with 5 bases between them. The chain's CDR3 is CAISEKANTEAFF. In DNA, the CDR3 is TGTGCCATCAGTGAGAAGGCGAACACTGAAGCTTTCTTT.

As concerns this clone: An end of the junction does not agree with germline; a read error may underlie this. The CDR3 here is CAGSRFLGGMNTEAFF. For the CDR3, the DNA is TGCGCCGGCAGCCGATTTTTGGGGGGGATGAACACTGAAGCTTTCTTT. V and J are TRBV4-1 and TRBJ1-1, with TRBD1 as a possible D gene (5 bases). The CDR3 has 16 residues. Germline CDR1 MGHRA, CDR2 YSYEKL.

The chain uses TRBV5-1 and TRBJ2-3, with D possibly being TRBD1 or TRBD2 (5 bases each). This CDR3 spans 14 amino acids. Germline V lookup: CDR1 SGHRS, CDR2 YFSETQ. V was pared by 3 bases and J by 1 base, with 9 bases between. CDR3 nucleotides: TGCGCCAGCAGCTCGAGGGACGGCACAGATACGCAGTATTTT. Its protein product is CASSSRDGTDTQYF.

The J gene is TRBJ2-3, the V gene TRBV11-2; D unresolved. This CDR3 is built from 14 residues. In germline, CDR1 is SGHAT, CDR2 FQNNGV. Trimming left V 2 bases short and J 0 bases short, with 6 bases between. The CDR3 bases are TGTGCCAGCAGCTTAATCGGCAGCACAGATACGCAGTATTTT. Protein: CASSLIGSTDTQYF.

Only one count was recorded for this clone. The chain recombines TRBV27 with TRBJ2-2, with D perhaps matching TRBD2 (5 bases). CDR1 is MNHEY and CDR2 is SMNVEV in the germline V gene (reference sequence). This CDR3 is 12 amino acids long. Deletions cut 6 bases from V and 8 bases from J, with 10 bases between. CDR3 amino acids: CASRWTGGELFF. The DNA of the CDR3 is TGTGCCAGCAGATGGACGGGAGGGGAGCTGTTTTTT.

The chain employs TRBV4-1 and TRBJ2-1; D is ambiguous. CDR3 length equals 14 residues. Germline V gene data show CDR1 as MGHRA and CDR2 as YSYEKL. V lost 0 bases and J 10 bases, leaving 13 bases between the germline ends. The CDR3 DNA follows: TGCGCCAGCAGCCAAGATTCGCCGGGTGACGAGCAGTTCTTC. Protein product: CASSQDSPGDEQFF.

By share, this clone ranks as medium-sized. In DNA, the CDR3 is TGTGCCAGCAGTTTCTCAGCAGGTACCTACGAGCAGTACTTC. It encodes CASSFSAGTYEQYF. The V gene is TRBV27, the J gene TRBJ2-7; D uncertain. Germline V gene sequence: CDR1 MNHEY, CDR2 SMNVEV (reference sequence). The CDR3 loop spans 14 amino acids. V was pared by 3 bases and J by 2 bases, with 11 bases between.

The chain couples TRBV11-2 to TRBJ2-5, with D unclear. There are 14 residues in the CDR3. The ends were cut back, 2 bases at V and 1 base at J, with 8 bases in the middle. Germline V gives CDR1 SGHAT, CDR2 FQNNGV. CDR3 in DNA: TGTGCCAGCAGCTTATCAGGCGTCCAAGAGACCCAGTACTTC. Translation gives CASSLSGVQETQYF.

This chain uses TRBV5-6 with TRBJ1-2; tentatively, D is TRBD1 (6 bases). V was pared by 4 bases and J by 4 bases, with 11 bases between. Germline values: CDR1 SGHDT, CDR2 YYEEEE. The CDR3 is 13 residues long. CDR3 sequence (DNA): TGTGCCAGCAGCGCCGGACAGAGCTATGGCTACACCTTC. Translated: CASSAGQSYGYTF.

This clone was detected only a few times. The rearrangement joins TRBV2 to TRBJ2-5, with D possibly being TRBD2 (5 bases). The V end was cut by 7 bases, the J end by 5 bases, with 8 bases between. Germline CDR1 is SNHLY and CDR2 is FYNNEI. The CDR3 runs 11 residues. CDR3 in amino acids: CASTSGETQYF. CDR3 in DNA: TGTGCCAGCACCTCGGGGGAGACCCAGTACTTC.